The T cell receptor (beta chain) under discussion was sequenced for a study of memory CD4+ T cells and cytomegalovirus serostatus. Study results and limitations: A US-trained random forest predicted CMV serostatus with median AUC around 0.93.

Germline V gene data show CDR1 as SGHRS and CDR2 as YFSETQ. The J segment lost 3 bases and the V segment lost 2 bases, leaving 4 bases of the junction unmatched. The CDR3 runs to 14 residues. Single viable CD3+CD4+CD8-CD45RO+ cells were sorted as the memory CD4+ T cells. Donors' CMV status reflects serum IgG against pp150, pp28, p38, p52. Here immunoSEQ multiplex PCR was the method, and the copy in TCRdb shows in-frame clones only, minus some. The sample consists of 35,000 to 45,000 clones, 79% of them appearing once. With regard to this clone: The antigen remains undetermined.

Input material: memory CD4+ T cells from blood. This chain links TRBV5-1 with TRBJ2-7; the match to TRBD1 covers 8 bases. The TCR was taken from an adult in good health and CMV-seronegative. CDR3 sequence (DNA): TGCGCCAGCAGCTTCACCGGGACAGGCTACGAGCAGTACTTC. Its translation: CASSFTGTGYEQYF.